This T cell receptor beta chain appears in the sequencing data of a study of blood T cells in healthy people across ages. For the second PCR, which ran for about 7 to 11 cycles, a sample-barcoded 5' primer and a J-beta primer mix were used. Unique molecular identifiers of 12 random nucleotides labeled each cDNA. TCRdb passed the 5' RACE reads through MiXCR, listing each CDR3 protein once. Among about 1.5 million distinct CDR3 sequences, approximately 38% were seen once, and the ten largest hold 7% to 9.5%. Each donor's blood draw was around 10 milliliters of peripheral blood. The amount of total RNA extracted per sample was at least 5 micrograms. About this clonotype itself: Its antigen is not known.

The J segment lost 7 bases and the V segment lost 6 bases, leaving 14 bases of the junction unmatched. The length of the CDR3 is 16 residues. Germline V gene sequence: CDR1 MNHEY, CDR2 SMNVEV (reference sequence). Whole-study findings and limits: Per million T cells, the diversity of TCR beta decreased roughly linearly as age advanced.

The receptor was derived from a woman aged 18-30 years in good health. The sample comprised blood. V usage is TRBV27 and J usage is TRBJ2-1, with TRBD2 identical over 8 bases. The CDR3 region is CASSKGKAGVSNEQFF. In nucleotides, the CDR3 is TGTGCCAGCAGCAAAGGAAAAGCGGGAGTGAGTAATGAGCAGTTCTTC.